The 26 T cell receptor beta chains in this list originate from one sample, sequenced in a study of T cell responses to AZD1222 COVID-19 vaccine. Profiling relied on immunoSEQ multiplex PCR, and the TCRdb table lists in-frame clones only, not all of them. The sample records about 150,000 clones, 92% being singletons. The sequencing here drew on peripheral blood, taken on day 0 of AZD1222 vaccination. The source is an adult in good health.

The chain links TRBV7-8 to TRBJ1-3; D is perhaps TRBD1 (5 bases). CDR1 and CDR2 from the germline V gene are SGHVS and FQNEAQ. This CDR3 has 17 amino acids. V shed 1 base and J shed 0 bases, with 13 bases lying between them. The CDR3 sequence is CASSLVWGGFSGNTIYF. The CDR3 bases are TGTGCCAGCAGCTTAGTTTGGGGCGGGTTCTCTGGAAACACCATATATTTT.

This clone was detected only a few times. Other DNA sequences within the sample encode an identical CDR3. The CDR3 nucleotides are TGTGCCAGCAGCTTAGTCCAGGGGTCAGGAAACACCATATATTTT. Translation gives CASSLVQGSGNTIYF. V gene TRBV11-2 combines with J gene TRBJ1-3; tentatively, D is TRBD1 (6 bases). Germline V gene data show CDR1 as SGHAT and CDR2 as FQNNGV. The V end lost 1 base, the J end lost 4 bases, and 11 bases lay between the germline ends. CDR3 length equals 15 residues.

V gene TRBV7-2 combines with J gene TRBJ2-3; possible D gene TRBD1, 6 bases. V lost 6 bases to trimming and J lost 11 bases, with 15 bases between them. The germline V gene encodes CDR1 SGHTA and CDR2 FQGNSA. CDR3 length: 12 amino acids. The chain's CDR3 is CASRFDQGRQYF. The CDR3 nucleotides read TGTGCCAGCAGGTTTGACCAGGGGCGGCAGTATTTT.

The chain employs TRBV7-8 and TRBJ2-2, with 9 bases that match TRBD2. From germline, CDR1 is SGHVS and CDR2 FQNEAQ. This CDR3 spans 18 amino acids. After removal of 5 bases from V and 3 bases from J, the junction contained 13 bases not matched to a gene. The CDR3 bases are TGTGCCAGCAGCCCTGGGATAGCGGGAGTGCTGGACACCGGGGAGCTGTTTTTT. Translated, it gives CASSPGIAGVLDTGELFF.

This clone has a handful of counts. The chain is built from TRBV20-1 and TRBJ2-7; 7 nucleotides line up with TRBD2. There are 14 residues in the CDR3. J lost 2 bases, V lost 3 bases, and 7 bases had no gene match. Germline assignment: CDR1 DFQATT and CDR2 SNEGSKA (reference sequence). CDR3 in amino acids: CSASFLAVTYEQYF. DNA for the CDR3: TGCAGTGCTAGTTTCCTAGCGGTTACCTACGAGCAGTACTTC.

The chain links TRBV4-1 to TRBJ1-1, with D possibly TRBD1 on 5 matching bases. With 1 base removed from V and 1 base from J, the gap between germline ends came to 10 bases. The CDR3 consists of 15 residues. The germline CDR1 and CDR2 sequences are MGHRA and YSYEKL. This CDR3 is CASSQVPGQNTEAFF. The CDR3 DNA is TGCGCCAGCAGCCAAGTCCCAGGGCAGAACACTGAAGCTTTCTTT.

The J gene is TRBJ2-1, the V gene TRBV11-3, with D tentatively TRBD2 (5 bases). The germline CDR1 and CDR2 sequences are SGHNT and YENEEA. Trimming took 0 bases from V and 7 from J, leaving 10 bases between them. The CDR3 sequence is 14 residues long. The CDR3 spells CASSLDGRLNEQFF. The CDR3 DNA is TGTGCCAGCAGCTTAGATGGGAGACTTAATGAGCAGTTCTTC.

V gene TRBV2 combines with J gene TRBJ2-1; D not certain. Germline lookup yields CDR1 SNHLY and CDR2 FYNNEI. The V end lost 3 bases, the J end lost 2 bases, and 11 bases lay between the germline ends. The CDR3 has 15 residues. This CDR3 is CASSDWESAYNEQFF. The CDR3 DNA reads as TGTGCCAGCAGTGATTGGGAATCAGCCTACAATGAGCAGTTCTTC.

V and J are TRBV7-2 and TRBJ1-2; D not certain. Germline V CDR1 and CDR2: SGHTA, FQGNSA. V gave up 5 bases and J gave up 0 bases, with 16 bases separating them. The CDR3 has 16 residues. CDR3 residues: CASSRDLPLANYGYTF. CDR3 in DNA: TGTGCCAGCAGCCGTGACCTGCCCCTAGCTAACTATGGCTACACCTTC.

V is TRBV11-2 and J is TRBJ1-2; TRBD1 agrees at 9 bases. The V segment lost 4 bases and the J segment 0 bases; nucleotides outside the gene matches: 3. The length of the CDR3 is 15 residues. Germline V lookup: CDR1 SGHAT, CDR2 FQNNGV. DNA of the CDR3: TGTGCCAGCAGCTCCTACAGGGGGCCTAACTATGGCTACACCTTC. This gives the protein CASSSYRGPNYGYTF.

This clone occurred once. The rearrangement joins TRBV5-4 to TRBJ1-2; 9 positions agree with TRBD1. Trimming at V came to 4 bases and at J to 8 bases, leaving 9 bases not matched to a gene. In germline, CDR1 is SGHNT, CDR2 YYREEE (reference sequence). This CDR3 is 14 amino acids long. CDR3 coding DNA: TGTGCCAGCAGCCAAGATACAGGGGGCGTAGGCTACACCTTC. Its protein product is CASSQDTGGVGYTF. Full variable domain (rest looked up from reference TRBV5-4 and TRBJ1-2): ETGVTQSPTHLIKTRGQQVTLRCSSQSGHNTVSWYQQALGQGPQFIFQYYREEENGRGNFPPRFSGLQFPNYSSELNVNALELDDSALYLCASSQDTGGVGYTFGSGTRLTVV.

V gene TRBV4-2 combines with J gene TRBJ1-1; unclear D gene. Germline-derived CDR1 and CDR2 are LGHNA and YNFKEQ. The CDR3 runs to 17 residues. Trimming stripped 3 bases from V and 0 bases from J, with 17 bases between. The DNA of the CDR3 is TGTGCCAGCAGCCAGGAATCTATATCAACAGTGAACACTGAAGCTTTCTTT. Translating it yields CASSQESISTVNTEAFF.

This CDR3 reads CASSEIGHDTEAFF. The CDR3 DNA follows: TGTGCCAGCAGTGAAATAGGGCACGACACTGAAGCTTTCTTT. The V gene is TRBV25-1, the J gene TRBJ1-1; D unresolved. V was cut by 2 bases and J by 3 bases, with 10 bases left in between. This CDR3 is built from 14 residues. Germline values: CDR1 MGHDK, CDR2 SYGVNS.

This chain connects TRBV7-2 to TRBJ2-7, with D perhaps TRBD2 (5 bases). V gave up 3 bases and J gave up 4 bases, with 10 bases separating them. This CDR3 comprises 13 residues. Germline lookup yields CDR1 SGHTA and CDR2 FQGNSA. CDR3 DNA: TGTGCCAGCAGCTTCCCTACGGGGTACGAGCAGTACTTC. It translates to CASSFPTGYEQYF. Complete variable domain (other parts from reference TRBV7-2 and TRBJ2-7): GAGVSQSPSNKVTEKGKDVELRCDPISGHTALYWYRQSLGQGLEFLIYFQGNSAPDKSGLPSDRFSAERTGGSVSTLTIQRTQQEDSAVYLCASSFPTGYEQYFGPGTRLTVT.

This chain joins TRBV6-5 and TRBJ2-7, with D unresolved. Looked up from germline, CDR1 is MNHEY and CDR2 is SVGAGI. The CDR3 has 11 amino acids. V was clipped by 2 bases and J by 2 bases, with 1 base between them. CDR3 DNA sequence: TGTGCCAGCAGTTACGCCTACGAGCAGTACTTC. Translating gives CASSYAYEQYF.

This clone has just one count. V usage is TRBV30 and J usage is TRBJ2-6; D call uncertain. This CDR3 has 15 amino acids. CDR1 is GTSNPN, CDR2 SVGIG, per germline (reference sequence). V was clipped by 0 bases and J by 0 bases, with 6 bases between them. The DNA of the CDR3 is TGTGCCTGGAGTGTAAGGTTCTCTGGGGCCAACGTCCTGACTTTC. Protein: CAWSVRFSGANVLTF.

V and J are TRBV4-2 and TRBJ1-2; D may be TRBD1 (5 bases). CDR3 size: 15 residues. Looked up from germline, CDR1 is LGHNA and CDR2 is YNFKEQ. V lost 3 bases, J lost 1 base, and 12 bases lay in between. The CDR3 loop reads CASSQSDRNNYGYTF. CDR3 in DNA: TGTGCCAGCAGCCAGTCTGACAGAAATAACTATGGCTACACCTTC.

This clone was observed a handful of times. CDR3 protein: CASNLFWEGRGPNGYTF. The CDR3, as DNA: TGCGCCAGCAACCTATTCTGGGAGGGGCGCGGGCCAAATGGCTACACCTTC. V usage is TRBV4-3 and J usage is TRBJ1-2; the D gene is possibly TRBD1 (5 bases). This CDR3 region has 17 residues. CDR1 LGHNA and CDR2 YSLEER come from the germline V gene. Trimming pared 7 bases from V and 6 bases from J, leaving 27 bases between.

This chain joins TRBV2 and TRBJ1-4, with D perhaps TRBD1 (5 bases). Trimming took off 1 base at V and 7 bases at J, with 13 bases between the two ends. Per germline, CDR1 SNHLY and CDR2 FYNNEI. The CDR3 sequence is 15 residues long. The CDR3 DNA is TGTGCCAGCAGTGAAGAACACCGCCAGGGTGAAAAACTGTTTTTT. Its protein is CASSEEHRQGEKLFF.

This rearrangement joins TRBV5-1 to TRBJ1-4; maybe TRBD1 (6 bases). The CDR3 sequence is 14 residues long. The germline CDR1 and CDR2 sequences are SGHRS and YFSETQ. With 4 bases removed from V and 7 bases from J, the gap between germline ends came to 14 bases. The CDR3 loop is CASSGGWASEKLFF. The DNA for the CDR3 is TGCGCCAGCAGCGGGGGCTGGGCGAGTGAAAAACTGTTTTTT.

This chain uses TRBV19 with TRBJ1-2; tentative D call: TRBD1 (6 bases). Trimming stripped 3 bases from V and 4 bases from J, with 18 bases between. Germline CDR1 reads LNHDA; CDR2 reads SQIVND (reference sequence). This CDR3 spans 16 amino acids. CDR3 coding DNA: TGTGCCAGTAGTATCAAAGGGGGGGCGCCTAGCTATGGCTACACCTTC. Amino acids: CASSIKGGAPSYGYTF.

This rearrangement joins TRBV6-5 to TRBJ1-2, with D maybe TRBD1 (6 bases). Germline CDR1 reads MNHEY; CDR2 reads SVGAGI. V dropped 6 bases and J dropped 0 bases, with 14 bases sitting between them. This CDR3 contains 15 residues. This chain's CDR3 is CASRPPDRTNYGYTF. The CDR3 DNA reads TGTGCCAGCAGACCGCCGGACAGAACTAACTATGGCTACACCTTC.

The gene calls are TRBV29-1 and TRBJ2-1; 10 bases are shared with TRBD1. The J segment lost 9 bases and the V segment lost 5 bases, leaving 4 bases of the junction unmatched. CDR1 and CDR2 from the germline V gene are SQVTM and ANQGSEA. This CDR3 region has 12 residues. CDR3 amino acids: CSVWDRGGEQFF. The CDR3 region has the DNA TGCAGCGTTTGGGACAGGGGCGGTGAGCAGTTCTTC.

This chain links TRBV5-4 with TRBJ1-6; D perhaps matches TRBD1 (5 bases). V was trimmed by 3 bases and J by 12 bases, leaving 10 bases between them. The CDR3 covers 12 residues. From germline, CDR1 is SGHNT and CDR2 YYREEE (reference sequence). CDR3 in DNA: TGTGCCAGCAGCTCGTACGGGGGACCCCTCCACTTT. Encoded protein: CASSSYGGPLHF. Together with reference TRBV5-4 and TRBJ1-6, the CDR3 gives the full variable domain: ETGVTQSPTHLIKTRGQQVTLRCSSQSGHNTVSWYQQALGQGPQFIFQYYREEENGRGNFPPRFSGLQFPNYSSELNVNALELDDSALYLCASSSYGGPLHFGNGTRLTVT.

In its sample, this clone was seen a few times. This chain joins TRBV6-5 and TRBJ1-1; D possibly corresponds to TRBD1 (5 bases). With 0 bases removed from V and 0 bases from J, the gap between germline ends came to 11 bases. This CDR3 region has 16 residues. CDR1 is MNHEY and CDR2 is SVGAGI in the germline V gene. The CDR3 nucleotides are TGTGCCAGCAGTTACTCGATGACAGAAATGAACACTGAAGCTTTCTTT. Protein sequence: CASSYSMTEMNTEAFF.

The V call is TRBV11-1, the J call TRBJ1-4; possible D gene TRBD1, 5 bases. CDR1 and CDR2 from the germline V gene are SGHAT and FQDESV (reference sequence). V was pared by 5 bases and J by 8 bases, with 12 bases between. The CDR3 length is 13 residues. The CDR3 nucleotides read TGTGCCAGCAGCCCGGGGGTGGACGAAAAACTGTTTTTT. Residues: CASSPGVDEKLFF.